This entry lists 27 T cell receptor beta chains sequenced from one sample in a study of lymphopenia after photon versus proton radiotherapy. Clones were sequenced by immunoSEQ multiplex PCR, and TCRdb holds only the in-frame ones, with some missing. This sample has more than 9,500 clones, with roughly 90% found just once. The sample in question was peripheral blood, obtained from a patient treated with proton-based radiotherapy. The receptors shown here come from a man in his 60s with pancreatic cancer.

This chain's CDR3 is CASSIQGAIYEQYF. The CDR3 DNA reads as TGTGCCAGCTCAATACAGGGGGCCATCTACGAGCAGTACTTC. V usage is TRBV18 and J usage is TRBJ2-7; 9 bases fit TRBD1. In germline, CDR1 is KGHSH, CDR2 LQKENI. The ends lost 5 bases at V and 3 bases at J; junction bases unmatched: 5. This CDR3 comprises 14 residues.

This clone appeared a few times. The J gene is TRBJ1-2, the V gene TRBV6-1; weak D call: TRBD1 (5 bases). V lost 4 bases to trimming and J lost 4 bases, with 19 bases between them. There are 16 residues in the CDR3. CDR1 MNHNS and CDR2 SASEGT come from the germline V gene. The CDR3 region is CASSGPRQGRSYGYTF. Written as DNA, the CDR3 is TGTGCCAGCAGTGGTCCACGGCAGGGACGGAGCTATGGCTACACCTTC.

This rearrangement joins TRBV27 to TRBJ2-3, with TRBD2 identical over 16 bases. The CDR3 totals 18 residues. The germline V gene encodes CDR1 MNHEY and CDR2 SMNVEV (reference sequence). Trimming cost V 3 bases and J 4 bases; bases outside gene matches: 7. CDR3 amino acids: CASSLGLAGGFNADTQYF. The DNA for the CDR3 is TGTGCCAGCAGTTTGGGACTAGCGGGAGGGTTTAACGCAGATACGCAGTATTTT.

The CDR3 region has the DNA TGTGCCAGCAGCCACCCGATGGGGTTTAATGAAAAACTGTTTTTT. It codes for CASSHPMGFNEKLFF. The chain links TRBV14 to TRBJ1-4; no firm D call. The CDR3 is made up of 15 amino acids. CDR1 SGHDN and CDR2 FVKESK come from the germline V gene. Trimming pared 3 bases from V and 4 bases from J, leaving 12 bases between. The complete variable domain, with remaining parts taken from reference TRBV14 and TRBJ1-4, reads EAGVTQFPSHSVIEKGQTVTLRCDPISGHDNLYWYRRVMGKEIKFLLHFVKESKQDESGMPNNRFLAERTGGTYSTLKVQPAELEDSGVYFCASSHPMGFNEKLFFGSGTQLSVL.

The chain joins TRBV5-1 to TRBJ2-2, with D possibly being TRBD1 or TRBD2 (7 bases each). The V end lost 3 bases, the J end lost 5 bases, and 14 bases lay between the germline ends. Per the germline V gene, CDR1 is SGHRS and CDR2 is YFSETQ. CDR3 size: 15 residues. CDR3 coding DNA: TGCGCCAGCAGCTGGGAGGGGGCGCGGACCGGGGAGCTGTTTTTT. Its translation is CASSWEGARTGELFF.

This clone was observed once. The CDR3 DNA is TGTGCCAGCAGCCGAAGGACGGACTCTGGAAACACCATATATTTT. Its protein product is CASSRRTDSGNTIYF. The V gene is TRBV28, the J gene TRBJ1-3, with D unclear. V gave up 6 bases and J gave up 0 bases, with 12 bases separating them. This CDR3 is built from 15 residues. Germline assignment: CDR1 MDHEN and CDR2 SYDVKM.

The gene calls are TRBV9 and TRBJ2-7, with D perhaps matching TRBD1 (6 bases). The V end was cut by 0 bases, the J end by 1 base, with 11 bases between. CDR3 length equals 15 residues. Germline assignment: CDR1 SGDLS and CDR2 YYNGEE. The CDR3 DNA sequence: TGTGCCAGCAGCGTAGGACCCGACAGGTCCTACGAGCAGTACTTC. Its translation: CASSVGPDRSYEQYF.

This clone was detected once. This sequence joins TRBV6-6 and TRBJ2-7, with TRBD2 as a possible D gene (5 bases). The CDR3 consists of 13 residues. Germline lookup yields CDR1 MNHNY and CDR2 SVGAGI (reference sequence). Between the trimmed V and J ends, which lost 0 bases and 3 bases, there was a span of 6 bases. In DNA, the CDR3 is TGTGCCAGCAGTTACTCGAGGGACTACGAGCAGTACTTC. Amino acids: CASSYSRDYEQYF.

Here the CDR3 reads CATTQTAHTMNTEAFF. The CDR3 nucleotides read TGTGCCACTACTCAGACAGCCCACACGATGAACACTGAAGCTTTCTTT. This chain joins TRBV2 and TRBJ1-1; possibly TRBD1 for D (5 bases). Between the trimmed V and J ends, which lost 10 bases and 0 bases, there was a span of 21 bases. Germline CDR1 SNHLY, CDR2 FYNNEI. This CDR3 contains 16 residues.

This clone was seen just once. The CDR3 sequence is CASSPDPGAGELFF. In DNA form, the CDR3 reads TGTGCCAGCAGCCCGGATCCTGGGGCCGGGGAGCTGTTTTTT. This rearrangement joins TRBV7-3 to TRBJ2-2, with D unclear. CDR1 and CDR2 from the germline V gene are SGHTA and FQGTGA. The V gene lost 5 bases and the J gene lost 6 bases, with 13 bases spanning the gap. This CDR3 spans 14 amino acids.

This chain joins TRBV25-1 and TRBJ2-4; maybe TRBD2 (5 bases). CDR3 length: 14 amino acids. Germline values: CDR1 MGHDK, CDR2 SYGVNS. V was pared by 2 bases and J by 7 bases, with 12 bases between. The CDR3 loop is CASSEERRGNIQYF. The CDR3 DNA is TGTGCCAGCAGTGAAGAGAGGAGAGGGAACATTCAGTACTTC.

This chain joins TRBV6-5 and TRBJ1-5; 7 bases agree with TRBD1. Germline V gives CDR1 MNHEY, CDR2 SVGAGI. Germline trimming cut 6 bases from V and 2 bases from J; bases unmatched to any gene: 7. The CDR3 length is 15 residues. The CDR3 DNA is TGTGCCAGCAGAAAGGGGGCCCTTGGCAATCAGCCCCAGCATTTT. Residues: CASRKGALGNQPQHF.

The chain combines TRBV7-9 with TRBJ1-4; D gene unclear. The germline gives CDR1 SEHNR, CDR2 FQNEAQ (reference sequence). This CDR3 contains 13 residues. Trimming stripped 1 base from V and 4 bases from J, with 4 bases between. In DNA form, the CDR3 reads TGTGCCAGCAGCTTAGACGTTAATGAAAAACTGTTTTTT. It encodes CASSLDVNEKLFF.

The genes are TRBV27 and TRBJ2-1; TRBD2 matches 11 bases. Per germline, CDR1 MNHEY and CDR2 SMNVEV (reference sequence). With 6 bases clipped from V and 7 bases from J, the junction kept 5 bases outside the gene matches. This CDR3 is 14 amino acids long. Written as DNA, the CDR3 is TGTGCCAGCAGGGGTAGCGGGAGGGGAAATGAGCAGTTCTTC. The encoded protein is CASRGSGRGNEQFF.

The chain couples TRBV29-1 to TRBJ1-1, with TRBD1 as a possible D gene (5 bases). V gave up 4 bases and J gave up 6 bases, with 12 bases separating them. Germline V gene lookup returns CDR1 SQVTM and CDR2 ANQGSEA. This CDR3 is 12 amino acids long. In nucleotides, the CDR3 is TGCAGCGTTGGGAGGGACCCTCCTGAAGCTTTCTTT. Its translation: CSVGRDPPEAFF.

This sequence joins TRBV28 and TRBJ2-7, with 7 bases aligning to TRBD1. With 6 bases clipped from V and 8 bases from J, the junction kept 10 bases outside the gene matches. Germline loops: CDR1 MDHEN, CDR2 SYDVKM. CDR3 length: 13 amino acids. The CDR3 sequence: CASSSPGTAKQYF. The CDR3 nucleotides are TGTGCCAGCAGCTCTCCCGGGACAGCCAAGCAGTACTTC.

This chain joins TRBV6-6 and TRBJ1-6; 7 bases map to TRBD1. Germline V lookup: CDR1 MNHNY, CDR2 SVGAGI (reference sequence). The CDR3 has 13 residues. V was clipped by 6 bases and J by 8 bases; unmatched bases: 4. CDR3 region: CASRRGQDSPLHF. CDR3 DNA: TGTGCCAGCAGAAGGGGGCAGGATTCACCCCTCCACTTT.

This chain links TRBV7-9 with TRBJ1-4, with D maybe TRBD1 (6 bases). The CDR3 spans 15 residues. The V and J ends lost 3 bases and 5 bases respectively, with 13 bases between them. The germline V gene encodes CDR1 SEHNR and CDR2 FQNEAQ (reference sequence). The CDR3 protein is CASSFGGGKNEKLFF. The DNA for the CDR3 is TGTGCCAGCAGCTTTGGGGGCGGTAAAAATGAAAAACTGTTTTTT.

This clone was counted once. V and J are TRBV30 and TRBJ2-7; D ambiguous. Trimming removed 5 bases at V and 4 bases at J, with 15 bases between. CDR1 and CDR2 from the germline V gene are GTSNPN and SVGIG (reference sequence). The CDR3 has 13 amino acids. The CDR3 here is CAWGPVGPYEQYF. Here the CDR3 DNA reads TGTGCCTGGGGCCCCGTGGGCCCGTACGAGCAGTACTTC.

The sample holds a few counts of this clone. This chain links TRBV5-4 with TRBJ1-4; possible D gene TRBD1, 6 bases. CDR3 size: 14 residues. V dropped 5 bases and J dropped 3 bases, with 11 bases sitting between them. Germline V gene lookup returns CDR1 SGHNT and CDR2 YYREEE (reference sequence). The CDR3 DNA follows: TGTGCCAGCAGGGCGGGGGGCCCTAATGAAAAACTGTTTTTT. Amino acids: CASRAGGPNEKLFF.

The rearrangement joins TRBV27 to TRBJ1-5, with D perhaps matching TRBD1 (6 bases). The germline CDR1 and CDR2 sequences are MNHEY and SMNVEV (reference sequence). This CDR3 has 14 amino acids. Trimming took 2 bases from V and 6 from J, leaving 11 bases between them. The CDR3 reads CASSLGGGGQPQHF. Here the CDR3 DNA reads TGTGCCAGCAGTTTAGGAGGGGGGGGTCAGCCCCAGCATTTT.

This clone was found a few times. V is TRBV7-3 and J is TRBJ1-1, with a tentative D call TRBD1 (6 bases). V lost 5 bases and J 5 bases, leaving 12 bases between the germline ends. Germline CDR1 is SGHTA and CDR2 is FQGTGA. The CDR3 contains 13 residues. The CDR3, as DNA: TGTGCCAGCAGCCCCACAGGGCGGACTGAAGCTTTCTTT. Encoded protein: CASSPTGRTEAFF.

V gene TRBV14 combines with J gene TRBJ2-1; TRBD2 aligns across 9 bases. With 1 base clipped from V and 0 bases from J, the junction kept 13 bases outside the gene matches. The CDR3 has 20 residues. In germline, CDR1 is SGHDN, CDR2 FVKESK. CDR3 residues: CASSQAQREATVFSYNEQFF. The DNA for the CDR3 is TGTGCCAGCAGCCAAGCTCAGCGGGAGGCCACAGTTTTCTCCTACAATGAGCAGTTCTTC.

The chain has TRBV5-1 and TRBJ2-3, with D unresolved. The CDR3 runs to 13 residues. V lost 4 bases, J lost 3 bases, and 9 bases lay in between. Germline V CDR1 and CDR2: SGHRS, YFSETQ. The CDR3 coding sequence is TGCGCCAGCAGCCCGGGTAGAACAGATACGCAGTATTTT. It translates to CASSPGRTDTQYF.

The chain has TRBV28 and TRBJ2-5, with D uncertain. Looked up from germline, CDR1 is MDHEN and CDR2 is SYDVKM. This CDR3 comprises 12 residues. The V and J ends lost 1 base and 5 bases respectively, with 5 bases between them. CDR3 residues: CASSLLGETQYF. Here the CDR3 DNA reads TGTGCCAGCAGTTTATTAGGGGAGACCCAGTACTTC.

The chain combines TRBV9 with TRBJ2-2, with D uncertain. Looked up from germline, CDR1 is SGDLS and CDR2 is YYNGEE. The CDR3 consists of 17 residues. Trimming pared 0 bases from V and 3 bases from J, leaving 15 bases between. The CDR3 region has the DNA TGTGCCAGCAGCGTAGACGCTAGTCTACAGTACACCGGGGAGCTGTTTTTT. Protein: CASSVDASLQYTGELFF.

The rearrangement uses TRBV28 and TRBJ1-4; D unresolved. Germline V gene lookup returns CDR1 MDHEN and CDR2 SYDVKM. Trimming stripped 6 bases from V and 6 bases from J, with 14 bases between. The CDR3 has 14 amino acids. CDR3 loop: CASSPPRRYEKLFF. The DNA for the CDR3 is TGTGCCAGCAGCCCTCCACGGAGGTATGAAAAACTGTTTTTT.